This T cell receptor (beta chain) derives from a study of blood T cell repertoires in COVID-19. The overall study: Acute and convalescent COVID-19 specimens originated in the United States, Italy and Spain.

Generated by immunoSEQ multiplex PCR, the TCRdb table keeps only in-frame clones and is missing some. Found here are approximately 100,000 clones, around 88% of them singletons; the top ten hold roughly 19%. The CDR3 is 16 residues long. The V gene end was trimmed by 10 bases and the J gene end by 7 bases; junction bases not matched to a gene: 14. CDR1 is SGHTA and CDR2 is FQGNSA in the germline V gene. The sequenced sample consisted of peripheral blood. V and J are TRBV7-2 and TRBJ2-5; 14 nucleotides align to TRBD2. This clonotype was obtained from a human donor with acute or convalescent COVID-19. The donor label of this sample is uncertain. The CDR3 sequence: CAIPGTSGSRVGTQYF. For the CDR3, the DNA is TGTGCCATTCCCGGGACTAGCGGGAGTCGAGTTGGGACCCAGTACTTC.